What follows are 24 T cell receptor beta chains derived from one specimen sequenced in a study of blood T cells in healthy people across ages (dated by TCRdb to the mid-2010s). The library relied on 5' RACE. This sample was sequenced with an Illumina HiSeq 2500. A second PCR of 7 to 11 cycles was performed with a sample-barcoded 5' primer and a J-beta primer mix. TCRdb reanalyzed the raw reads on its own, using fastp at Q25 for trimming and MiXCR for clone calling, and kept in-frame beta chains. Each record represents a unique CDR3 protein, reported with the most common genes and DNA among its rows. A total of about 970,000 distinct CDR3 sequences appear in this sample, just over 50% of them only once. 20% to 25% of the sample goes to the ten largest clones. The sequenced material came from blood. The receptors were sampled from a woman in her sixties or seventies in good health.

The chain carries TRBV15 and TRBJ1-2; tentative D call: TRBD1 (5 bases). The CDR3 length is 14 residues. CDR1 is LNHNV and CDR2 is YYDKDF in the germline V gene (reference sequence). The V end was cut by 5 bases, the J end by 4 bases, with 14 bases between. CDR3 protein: CATSLRQTTYGYTF. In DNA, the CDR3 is TGTGCCACCAGCTTACGACAGACTACCTATGGCTACACCTTC.

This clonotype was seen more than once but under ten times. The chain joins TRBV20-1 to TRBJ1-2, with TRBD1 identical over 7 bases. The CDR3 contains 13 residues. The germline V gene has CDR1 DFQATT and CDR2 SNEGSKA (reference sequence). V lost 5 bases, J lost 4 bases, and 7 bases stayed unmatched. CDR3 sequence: CSASQGTAYGYTF. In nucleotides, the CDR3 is TGCAGTGCTTCACAGGGGACTGCCTATGGCTACACCTTC.

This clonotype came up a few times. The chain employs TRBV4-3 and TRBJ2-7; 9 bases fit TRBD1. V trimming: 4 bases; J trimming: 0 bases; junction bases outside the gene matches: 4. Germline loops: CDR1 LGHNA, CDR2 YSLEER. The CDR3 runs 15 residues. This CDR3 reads CASSLNRGPSYEQYF. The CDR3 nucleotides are TGCGCCAGCAGCCTAAACAGGGGGCCCTCCTACGAGCAGTACTTC.

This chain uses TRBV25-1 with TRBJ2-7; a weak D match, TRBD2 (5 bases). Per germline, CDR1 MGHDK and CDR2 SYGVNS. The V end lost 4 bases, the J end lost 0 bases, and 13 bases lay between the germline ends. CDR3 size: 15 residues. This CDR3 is CASSARGLSSYEQYF. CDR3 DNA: TGTGCCAGCAGTGCACGAGGGCTGTCCTCCTACGAGCAGTACTTC.

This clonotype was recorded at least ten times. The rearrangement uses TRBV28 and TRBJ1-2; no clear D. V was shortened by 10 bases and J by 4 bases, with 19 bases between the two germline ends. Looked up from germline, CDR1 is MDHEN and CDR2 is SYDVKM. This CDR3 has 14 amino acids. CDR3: CAILNQDRRYGYTF. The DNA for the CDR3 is TGTGCCATCTTAAACCAGGACCGCCGCTATGGCTACACCTTC.

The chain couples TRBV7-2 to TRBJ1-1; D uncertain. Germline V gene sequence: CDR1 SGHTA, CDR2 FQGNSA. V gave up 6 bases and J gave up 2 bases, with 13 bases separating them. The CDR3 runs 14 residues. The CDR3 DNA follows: TGTGCCAGCAGGCCAGGCCTCATTAACACTGAAGCTTTCTTT. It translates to CASRPGLINTEAFF.

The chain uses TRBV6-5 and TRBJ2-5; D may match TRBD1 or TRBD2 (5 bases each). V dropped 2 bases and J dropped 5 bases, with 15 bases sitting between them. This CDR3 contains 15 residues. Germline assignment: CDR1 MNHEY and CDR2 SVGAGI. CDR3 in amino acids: CASSYRFGRDETQYF. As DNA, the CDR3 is TGTGCCAGCAGTTACAGATTTGGCAGGGACGAGACCCAGTACTTC.

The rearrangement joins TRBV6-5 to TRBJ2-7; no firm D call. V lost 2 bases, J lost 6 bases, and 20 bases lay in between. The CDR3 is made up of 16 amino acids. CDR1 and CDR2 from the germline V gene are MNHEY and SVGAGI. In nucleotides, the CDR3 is TGTGCCAGCAGTTACACCCCCGTTCTTAGGCTTTCCGAGCAGTACTTC. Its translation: CASSYTPVLRLSEQYF.

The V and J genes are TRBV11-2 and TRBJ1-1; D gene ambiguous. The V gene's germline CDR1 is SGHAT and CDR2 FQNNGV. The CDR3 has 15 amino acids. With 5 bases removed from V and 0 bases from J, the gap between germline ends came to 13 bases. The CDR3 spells CASSPDGRLNTEAFF. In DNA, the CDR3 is TGTGCCAGCAGCCCAGACGGACGGCTGAACACTGAAGCTTTCTTT.

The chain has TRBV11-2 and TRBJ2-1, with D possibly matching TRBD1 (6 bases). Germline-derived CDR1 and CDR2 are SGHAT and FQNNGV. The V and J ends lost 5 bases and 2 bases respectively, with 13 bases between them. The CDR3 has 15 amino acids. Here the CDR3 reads CASSRRQDAYNEQFF. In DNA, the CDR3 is TGTGCCAGCAGCCGAAGACAGGACGCCTACAATGAGCAGTTCTTC.

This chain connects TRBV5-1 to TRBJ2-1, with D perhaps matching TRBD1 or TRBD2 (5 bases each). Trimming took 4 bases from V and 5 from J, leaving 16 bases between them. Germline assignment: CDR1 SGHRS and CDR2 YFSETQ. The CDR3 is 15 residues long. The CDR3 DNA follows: TGCGCCAGCAGCGCTTTGGGGGTTGGGAACAATGAGCAGTTCTTC. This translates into CASSALGVGNNEQFF.

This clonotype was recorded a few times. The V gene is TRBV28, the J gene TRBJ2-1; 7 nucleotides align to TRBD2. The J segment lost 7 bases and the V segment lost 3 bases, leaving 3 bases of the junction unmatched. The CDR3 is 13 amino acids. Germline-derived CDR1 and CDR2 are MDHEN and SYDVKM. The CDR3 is CASSLGLPNEQFF. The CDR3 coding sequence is TGTGCCAGCAGTTTGGGACTACCTAATGAGCAGTTCTTC.

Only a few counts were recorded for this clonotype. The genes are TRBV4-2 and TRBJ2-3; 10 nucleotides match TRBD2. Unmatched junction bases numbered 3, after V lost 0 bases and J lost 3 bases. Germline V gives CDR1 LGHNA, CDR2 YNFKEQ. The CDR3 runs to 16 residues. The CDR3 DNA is TGTGCCAGCAGCCAAGACGGAGCGGGAGGGACAGATACGCAGTATTTT. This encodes CASSQDGAGGTDTQYF.

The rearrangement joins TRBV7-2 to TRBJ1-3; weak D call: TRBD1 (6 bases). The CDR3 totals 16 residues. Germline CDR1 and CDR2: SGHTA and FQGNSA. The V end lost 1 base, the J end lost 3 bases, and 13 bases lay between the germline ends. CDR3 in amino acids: CASSLVGGLGGNTIYF. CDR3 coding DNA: TGTGCCAGCAGCTTAGTGGGGGGCCTTGGTGGAAACACCATATATTTT.

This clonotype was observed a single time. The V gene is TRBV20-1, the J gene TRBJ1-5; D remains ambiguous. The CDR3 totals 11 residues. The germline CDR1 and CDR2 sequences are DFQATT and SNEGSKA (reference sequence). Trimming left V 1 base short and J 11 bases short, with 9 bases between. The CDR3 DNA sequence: TGCAGTGCTAGAGTGGTGGGAGCCCAGCATTTT. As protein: CSARVVGAQHF.

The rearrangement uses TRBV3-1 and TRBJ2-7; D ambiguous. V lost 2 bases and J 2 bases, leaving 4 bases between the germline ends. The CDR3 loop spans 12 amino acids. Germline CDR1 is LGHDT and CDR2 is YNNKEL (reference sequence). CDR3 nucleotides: TGTGCCAGCAGCCAAAACACCTACGAGCAGTACTTC. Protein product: CASSQNTYEQYF.

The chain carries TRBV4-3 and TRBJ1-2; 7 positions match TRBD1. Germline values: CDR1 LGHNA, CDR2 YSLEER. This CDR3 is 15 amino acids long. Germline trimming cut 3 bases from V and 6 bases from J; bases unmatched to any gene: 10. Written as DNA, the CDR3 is TGCGCCAGCAGCCAGACAACCGGGACAGATCATGGCTACACCTTC. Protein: CASSQTTGTDHGYTF.

CDR3 loop: CASSPVATGGQETQYF. The CDR3 region has the DNA TGCGCCAGCAGCCCCGTAGCGACGGGGGGCCAAGAGACCCAGTACTTC. The chain combines TRBV5-1 with TRBJ2-5; 7 bases align to TRBD2. V lost 4 bases to trimming and J lost 1 base; unmatched junction nucleotides: 10. This CDR3 is 16 amino acids long. Germline V gives CDR1 SGHRS, CDR2 YFSETQ.

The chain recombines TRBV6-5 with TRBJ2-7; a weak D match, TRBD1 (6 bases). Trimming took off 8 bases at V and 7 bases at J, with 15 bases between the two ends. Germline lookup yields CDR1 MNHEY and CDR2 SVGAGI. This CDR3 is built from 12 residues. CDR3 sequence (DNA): TGTGCCAGCCAGAGGGGGTACAATGAGCAGTACTTC. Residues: CASQRGYNEQYF.

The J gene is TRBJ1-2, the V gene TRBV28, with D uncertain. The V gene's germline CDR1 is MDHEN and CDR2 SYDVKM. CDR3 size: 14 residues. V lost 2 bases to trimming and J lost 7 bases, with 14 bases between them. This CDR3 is CASSLARVARGYTF. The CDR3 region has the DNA TGTGCCAGCAGTTTAGCCCGGGTCGCTCGTGGCTACACCTTC.

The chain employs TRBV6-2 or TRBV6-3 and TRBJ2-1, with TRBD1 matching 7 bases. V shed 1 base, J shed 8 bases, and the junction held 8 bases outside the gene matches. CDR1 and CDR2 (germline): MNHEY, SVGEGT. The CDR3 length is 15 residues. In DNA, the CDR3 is TGTGCCAGCAGTTACTTTACGACAGGGAGACATGAGCAGTTCTTC. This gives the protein CASSYFTTGRHEQFF.

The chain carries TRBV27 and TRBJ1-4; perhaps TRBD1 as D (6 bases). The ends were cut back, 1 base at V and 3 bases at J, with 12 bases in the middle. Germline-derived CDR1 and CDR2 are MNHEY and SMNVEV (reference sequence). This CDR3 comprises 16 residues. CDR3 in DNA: TGTGCCAGCAGTTTATGGGGGGCTGGGGCTAATGAAAAACTGTTTTTT. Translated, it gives CASSLWGAGANEKLFF.

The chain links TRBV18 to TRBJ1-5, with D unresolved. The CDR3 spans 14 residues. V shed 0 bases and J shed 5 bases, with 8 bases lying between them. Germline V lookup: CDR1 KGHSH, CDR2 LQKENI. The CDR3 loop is CASSPPLAYQPQHF. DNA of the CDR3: TGTGCCAGCTCACCACCGCTGGCGTATCAGCCCCAGCATTTT.

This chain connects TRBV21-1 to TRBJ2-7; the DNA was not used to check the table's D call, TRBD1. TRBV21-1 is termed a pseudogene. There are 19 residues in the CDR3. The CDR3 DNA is TGTGCCAGCAATTTGAATGTGGACAGGGGACCCTCCCACTCCTACGAGCAGTACTTC. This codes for CASNLNVDRGPSHSYEQYF.